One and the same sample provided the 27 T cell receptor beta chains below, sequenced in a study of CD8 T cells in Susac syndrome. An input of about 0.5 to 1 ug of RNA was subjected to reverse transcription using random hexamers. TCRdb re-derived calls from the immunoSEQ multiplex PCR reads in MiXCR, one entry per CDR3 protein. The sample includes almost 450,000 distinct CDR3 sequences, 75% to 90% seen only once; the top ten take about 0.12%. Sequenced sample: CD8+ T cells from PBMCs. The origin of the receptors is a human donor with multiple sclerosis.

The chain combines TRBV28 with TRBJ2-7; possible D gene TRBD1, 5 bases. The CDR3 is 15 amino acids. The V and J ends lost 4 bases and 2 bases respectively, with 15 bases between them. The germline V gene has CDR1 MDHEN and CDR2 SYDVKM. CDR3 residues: CASSSGLESAYEQYF. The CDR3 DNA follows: TGTGCCAGCAGTTCAGGGTTGGAGTCTGCCTACGAGCAGTACTTC.

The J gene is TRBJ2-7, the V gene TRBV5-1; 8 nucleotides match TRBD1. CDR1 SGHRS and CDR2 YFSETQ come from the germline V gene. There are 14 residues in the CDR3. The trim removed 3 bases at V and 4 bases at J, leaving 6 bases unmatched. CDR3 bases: TGCGCCAGCAGCTCTAGACAGGGGATTTACGAGCAGTACTTC. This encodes CASSSRQGIYEQYF.

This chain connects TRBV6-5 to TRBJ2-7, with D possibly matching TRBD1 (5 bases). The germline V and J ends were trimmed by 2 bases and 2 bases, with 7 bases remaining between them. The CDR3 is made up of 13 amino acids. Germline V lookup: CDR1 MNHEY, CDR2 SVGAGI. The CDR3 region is CASSYDSTYEQYF. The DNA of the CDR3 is TGTGCCAGCAGTTACGACAGTACCTACGAGCAGTACTTC.

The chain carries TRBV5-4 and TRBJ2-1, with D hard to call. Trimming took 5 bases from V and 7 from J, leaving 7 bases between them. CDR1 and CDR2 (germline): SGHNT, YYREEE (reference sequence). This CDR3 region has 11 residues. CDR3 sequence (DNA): TGTGCCAGCAGGATTGGGAATGAGCAGTTCTTC. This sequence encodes CASRIGNEQFF.

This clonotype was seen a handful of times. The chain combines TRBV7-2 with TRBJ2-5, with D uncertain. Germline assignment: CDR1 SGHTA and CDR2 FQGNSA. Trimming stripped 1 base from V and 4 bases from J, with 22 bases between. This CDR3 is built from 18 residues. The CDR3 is CASSLVGVGTSRLETQYF. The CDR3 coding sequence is TGTGCCAGCAGCTTAGTAGGTGTTGGTACGAGCAGGTTAGAGACCCAGTACTTC.

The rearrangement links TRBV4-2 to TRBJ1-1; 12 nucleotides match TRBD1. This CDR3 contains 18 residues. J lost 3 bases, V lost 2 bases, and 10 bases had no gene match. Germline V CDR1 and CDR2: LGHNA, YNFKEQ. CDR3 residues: CASSQYGEGQGAYTEAFF. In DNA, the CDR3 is TGTGCCAGCAGCCAATATGGTGAGGGACAGGGGGCTTACACTGAAGCTTTCTTT.

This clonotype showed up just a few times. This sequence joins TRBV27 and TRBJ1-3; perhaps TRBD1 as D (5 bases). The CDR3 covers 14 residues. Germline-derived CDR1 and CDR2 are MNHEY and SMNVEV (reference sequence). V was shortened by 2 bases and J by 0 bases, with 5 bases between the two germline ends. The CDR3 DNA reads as TGTGCCAGCAGTTTAGGGGCCTCTGGAAACACCATATATTTT. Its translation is CASSLGASGNTIYF.

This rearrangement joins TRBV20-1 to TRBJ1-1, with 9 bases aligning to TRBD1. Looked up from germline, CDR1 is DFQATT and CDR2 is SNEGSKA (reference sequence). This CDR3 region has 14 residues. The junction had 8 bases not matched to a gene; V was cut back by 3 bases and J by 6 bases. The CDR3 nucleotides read TGCAGTGCTAGTGGGACAGGGAGGGGGCCTGAAGCTTTCTTT. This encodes CSASGTGRGPEAFF.

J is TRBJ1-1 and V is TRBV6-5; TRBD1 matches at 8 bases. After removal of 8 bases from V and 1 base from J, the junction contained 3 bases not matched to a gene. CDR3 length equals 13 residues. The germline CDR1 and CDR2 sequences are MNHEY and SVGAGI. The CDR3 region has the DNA TGTGCCAGCGGCGGACAGGGGAACACTGAAGCTTTCTTT. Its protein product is CASGGQGNTEAFF.

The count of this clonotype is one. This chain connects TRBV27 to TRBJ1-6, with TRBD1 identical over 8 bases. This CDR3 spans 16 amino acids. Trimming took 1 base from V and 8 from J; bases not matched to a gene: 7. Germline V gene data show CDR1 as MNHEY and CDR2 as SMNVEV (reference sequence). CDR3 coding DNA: TGTGCCAGCAGTTTATGGAGCCGACAGGGGTATTCACCCCTCCACTTT. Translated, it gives CASSLWSRQGYSPLHF.

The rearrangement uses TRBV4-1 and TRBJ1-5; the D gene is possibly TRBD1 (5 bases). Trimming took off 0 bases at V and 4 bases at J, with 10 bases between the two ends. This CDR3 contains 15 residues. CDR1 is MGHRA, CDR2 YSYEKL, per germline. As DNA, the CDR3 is TGCGCCAGCAGCCAAGAGTTGGGGCTAAATCAGCCCCAGCATTTT. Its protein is CASSQELGLNQPQHF.

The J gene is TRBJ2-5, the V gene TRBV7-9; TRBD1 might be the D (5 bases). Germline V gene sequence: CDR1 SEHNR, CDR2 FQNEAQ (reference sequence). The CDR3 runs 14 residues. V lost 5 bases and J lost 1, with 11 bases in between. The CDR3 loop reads CASSLDSAQETQYF. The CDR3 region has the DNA TGTGCCAGCAGCCTCGACAGTGCCCAAGAGACCCAGTACTTC.

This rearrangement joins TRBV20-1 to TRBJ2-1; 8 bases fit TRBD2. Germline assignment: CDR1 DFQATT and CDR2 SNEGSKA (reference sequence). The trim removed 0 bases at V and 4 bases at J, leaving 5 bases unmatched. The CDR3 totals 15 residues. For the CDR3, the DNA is TGCAGTGCTAGAGATCTAGCGGGCCTATACAATGAGCAGTTCTTC. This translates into CSARDLAGLYNEQFF.

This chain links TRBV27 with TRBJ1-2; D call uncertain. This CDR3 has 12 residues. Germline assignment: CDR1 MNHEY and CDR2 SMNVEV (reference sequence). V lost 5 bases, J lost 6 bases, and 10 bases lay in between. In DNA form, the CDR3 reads TGTGCCAGCAGTACCGAAGGTCATGGCTACACCTTC. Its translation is CASSTEGHGYTF.

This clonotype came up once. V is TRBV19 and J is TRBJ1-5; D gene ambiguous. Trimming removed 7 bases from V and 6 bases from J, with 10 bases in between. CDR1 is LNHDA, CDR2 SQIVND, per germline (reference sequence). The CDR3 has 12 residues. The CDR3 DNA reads TGTGCCAGTAACCAGTTTAGTCAGCCCCAGCATTTT. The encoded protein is CASNQFSQPQHF.

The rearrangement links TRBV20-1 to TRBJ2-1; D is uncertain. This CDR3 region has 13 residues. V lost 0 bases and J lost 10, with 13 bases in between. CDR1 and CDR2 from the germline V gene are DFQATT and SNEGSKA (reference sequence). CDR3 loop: CSARDKNRLEQFF. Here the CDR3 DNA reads TGCAGTGCTAGAGATAAAAACCGCCTCGAGCAGTTCTTC.

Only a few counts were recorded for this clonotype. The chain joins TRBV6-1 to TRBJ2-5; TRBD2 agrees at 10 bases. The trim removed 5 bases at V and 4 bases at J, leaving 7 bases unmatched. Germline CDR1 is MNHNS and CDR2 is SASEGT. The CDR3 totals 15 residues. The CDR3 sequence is CASSRTSGPGETQYF. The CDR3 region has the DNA TGTGCCAGCAGTAGGACTAGCGGCCCGGGAGAGACCCAGTACTTC.

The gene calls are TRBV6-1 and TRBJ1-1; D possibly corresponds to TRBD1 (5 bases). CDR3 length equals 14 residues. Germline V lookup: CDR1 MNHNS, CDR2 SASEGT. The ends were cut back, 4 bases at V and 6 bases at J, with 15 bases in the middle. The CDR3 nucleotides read TGTGCCAGCAGTGGGGGACTGGAACACGCTGAAGCTTTCTTT. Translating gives CASSGGLEHAEAFF.

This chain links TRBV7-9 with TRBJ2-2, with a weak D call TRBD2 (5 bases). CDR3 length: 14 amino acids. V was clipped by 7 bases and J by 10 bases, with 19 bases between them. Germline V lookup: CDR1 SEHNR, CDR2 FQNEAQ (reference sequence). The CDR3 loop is CASTNYRGEMELFF. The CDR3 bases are TGTGCCAGCACCAATTACCGTGGGGAGATGGAGCTGTTTTTT.

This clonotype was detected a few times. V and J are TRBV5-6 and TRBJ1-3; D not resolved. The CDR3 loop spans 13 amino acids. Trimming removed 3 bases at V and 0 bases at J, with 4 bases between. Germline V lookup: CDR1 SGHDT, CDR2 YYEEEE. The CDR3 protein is CASSSDSGNTIYF. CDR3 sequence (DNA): TGTGCCAGCAGCTCGGACTCTGGAAACACCATATATTTT.

The CDR3 is CATSRAFEAQPQHF. DNA for the CDR3: TGTGCCACCAGCAGAGCGTTCGAGGCCCAGCCCCAGCATTTT. The chain carries TRBV15 and TRBJ1-5; the D is unclear. CDR1 is LNHNV and CDR2 is YYDKDF in the germline V gene (reference sequence). CDR3 length: 14 amino acids. The germline V and J ends were trimmed by 1 base and 7 bases, with 11 bases remaining between them.

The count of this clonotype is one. The CDR3 loop is CATRKLETDTQYF. The CDR3 DNA reads TGTGCAACCAGGAAGCTAGAAACAGATACGCAGTATTTT. The rearrangement links TRBV27 to TRBJ2-3; no clear D. Germline V gives CDR1 MNHEY, CDR2 SMNVEV (reference sequence). The CDR3 loop spans 13 amino acids.

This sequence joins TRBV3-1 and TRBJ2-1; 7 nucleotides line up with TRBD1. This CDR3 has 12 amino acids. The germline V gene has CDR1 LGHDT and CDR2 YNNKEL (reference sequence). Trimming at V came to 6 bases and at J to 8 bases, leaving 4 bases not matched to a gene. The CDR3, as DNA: TGTGCCAGCAGTCGACAGGGAGATGAGCAGTTCTTC. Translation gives CASSRQGDEQFF.

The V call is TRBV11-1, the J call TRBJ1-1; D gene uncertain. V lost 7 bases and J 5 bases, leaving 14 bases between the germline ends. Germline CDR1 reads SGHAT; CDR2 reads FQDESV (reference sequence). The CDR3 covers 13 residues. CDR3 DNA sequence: TGTGCCAGCAACACAAACCCGGGTACTGAAGCTTTCTTT. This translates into CASNTNPGTEAFF. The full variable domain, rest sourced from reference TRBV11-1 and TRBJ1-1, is EAEVAQSPRYKITEKSQAVAFWCDPISGHATLYWYRQILGQGPELLVQFQDESVVDDSQLPKDRFSAERLKGVDSTLKIQPAELGDSAMYLCASNTNPGTEAFFGQGTRLTVV.

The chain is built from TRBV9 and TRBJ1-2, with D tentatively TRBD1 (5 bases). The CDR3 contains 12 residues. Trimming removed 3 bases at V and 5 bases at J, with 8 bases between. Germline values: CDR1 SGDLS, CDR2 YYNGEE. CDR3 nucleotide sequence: TGTGCCAGCAGCGCATCAGGGTATGGCTACACCTTC. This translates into CASSASGYGYTF.

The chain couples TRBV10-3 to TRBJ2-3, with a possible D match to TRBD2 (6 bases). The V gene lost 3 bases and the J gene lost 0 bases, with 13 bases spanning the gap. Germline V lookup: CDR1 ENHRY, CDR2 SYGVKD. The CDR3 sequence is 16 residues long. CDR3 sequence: CAISDASGPSTDTQYF. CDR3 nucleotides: TGTGCCATCAGTGATGCCAGCGGGCCTAGCACAGATACGCAGTATTTT.

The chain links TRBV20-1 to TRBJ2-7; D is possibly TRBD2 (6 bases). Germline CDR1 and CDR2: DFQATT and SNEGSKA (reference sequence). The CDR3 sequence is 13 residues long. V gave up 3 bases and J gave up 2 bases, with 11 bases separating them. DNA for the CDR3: TGCAGTGCTAGTAGCGGAGAAACCTACGAGCAGTACTTC. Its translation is CSASSGETYEQYF.